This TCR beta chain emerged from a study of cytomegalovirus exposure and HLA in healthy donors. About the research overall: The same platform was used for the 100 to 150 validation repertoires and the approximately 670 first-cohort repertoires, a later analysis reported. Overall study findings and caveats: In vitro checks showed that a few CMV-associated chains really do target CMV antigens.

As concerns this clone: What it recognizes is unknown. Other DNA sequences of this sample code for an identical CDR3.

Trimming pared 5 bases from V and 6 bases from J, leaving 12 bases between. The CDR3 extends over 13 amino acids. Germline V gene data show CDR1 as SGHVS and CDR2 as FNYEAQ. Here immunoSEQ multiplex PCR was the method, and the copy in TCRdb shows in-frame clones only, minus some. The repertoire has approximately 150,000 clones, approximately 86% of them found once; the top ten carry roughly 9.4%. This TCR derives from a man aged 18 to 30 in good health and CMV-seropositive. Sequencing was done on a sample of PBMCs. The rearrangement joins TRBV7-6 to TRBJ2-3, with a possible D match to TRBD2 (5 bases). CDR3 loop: CASSGGSADTQYF. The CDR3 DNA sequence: TGTGCCAGCAGCGGCGGGTCGGCGGATACGCAGTATTTT.